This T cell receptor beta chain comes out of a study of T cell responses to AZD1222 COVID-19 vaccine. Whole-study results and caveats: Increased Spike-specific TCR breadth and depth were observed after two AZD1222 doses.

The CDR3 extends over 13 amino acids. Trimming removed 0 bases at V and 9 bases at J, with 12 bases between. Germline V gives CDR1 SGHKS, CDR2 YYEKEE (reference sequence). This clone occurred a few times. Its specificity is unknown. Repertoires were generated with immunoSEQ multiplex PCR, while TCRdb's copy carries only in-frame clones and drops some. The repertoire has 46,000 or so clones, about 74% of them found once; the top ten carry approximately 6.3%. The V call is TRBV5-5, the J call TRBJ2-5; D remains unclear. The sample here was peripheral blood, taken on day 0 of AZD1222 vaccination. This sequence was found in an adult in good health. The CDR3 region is CASSLDVVYAQYF. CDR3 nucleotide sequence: TGTGCCAGCAGCTTGGACGTTGTTTACGCCCAGTACTTC.